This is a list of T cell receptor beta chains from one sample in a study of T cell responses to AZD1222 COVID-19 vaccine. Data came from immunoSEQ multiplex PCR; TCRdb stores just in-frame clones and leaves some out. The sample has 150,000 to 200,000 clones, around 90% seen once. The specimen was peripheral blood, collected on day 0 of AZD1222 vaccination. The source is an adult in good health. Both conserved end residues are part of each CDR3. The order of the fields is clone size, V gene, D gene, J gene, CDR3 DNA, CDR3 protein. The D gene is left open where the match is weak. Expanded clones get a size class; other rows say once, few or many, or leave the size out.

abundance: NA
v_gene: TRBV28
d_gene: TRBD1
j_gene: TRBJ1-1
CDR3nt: TGTGCCAGCAGTTTAAGGACAGGGGTGACTGAAGCTTTCTTT
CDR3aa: CASSLRTGVTEAFF

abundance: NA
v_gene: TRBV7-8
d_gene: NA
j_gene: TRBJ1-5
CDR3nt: TGTGCCAGCAGCCTCACACCTAACCTCCCTTATAGCAATCAGCCCCAGCATTTT
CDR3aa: CASSLTPNLPYSNQPQHF

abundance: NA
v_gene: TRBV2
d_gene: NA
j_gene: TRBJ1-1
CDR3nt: TGTGCCAGCACCATAGTCGGGGGCCGGAACACTGAAGCTTTCTTT
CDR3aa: CASTIVGGRNTEAFF

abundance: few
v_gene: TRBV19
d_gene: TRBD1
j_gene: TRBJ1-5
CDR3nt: TGTGCCAGTAGTATAAAGTCAGGGGGTCAGCCCCAGCATTTT
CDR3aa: CASSIKSGGQPQHF

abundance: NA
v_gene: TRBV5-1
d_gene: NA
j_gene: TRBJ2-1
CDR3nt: TGCGCCAGCAGCTTGATTAGCGCCACGCCCAATGAGCAGTTCTTC
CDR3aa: CASSLISATPNEQFF

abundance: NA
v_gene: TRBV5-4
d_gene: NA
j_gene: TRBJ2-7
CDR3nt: TGTGCCAGCACCATACAGGGGAGGTCCTACGAGCAGTACTTC
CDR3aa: CASTIQGRSYEQYF

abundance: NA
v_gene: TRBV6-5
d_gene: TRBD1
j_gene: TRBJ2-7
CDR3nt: TGTGCCAGCAGTTCCCGGGACAGGGGCGAGCAGTACTTC
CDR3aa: CASSSRDRGEQYF

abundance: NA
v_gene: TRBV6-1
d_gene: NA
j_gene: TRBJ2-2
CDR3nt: TGTGCCAGCAGTGGGGGGGCGGGACGGCCGAACACCGGGGAGCTGTTTTTT
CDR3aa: CASSGGAGRPNTGELFF

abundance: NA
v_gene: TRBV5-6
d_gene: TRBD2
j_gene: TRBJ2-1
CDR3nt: TGTGCCAGCAACCTAGCGGGAGTTGTTTACAATGAGCAGTTCTTC
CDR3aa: CASNLAGVVYNEQFF

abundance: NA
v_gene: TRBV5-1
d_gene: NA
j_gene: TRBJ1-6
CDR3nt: TGCGCCAGCAGCAGGGGGAGAGATTCACCCCTCCACTTT
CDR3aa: CASSRGRDSPLHF

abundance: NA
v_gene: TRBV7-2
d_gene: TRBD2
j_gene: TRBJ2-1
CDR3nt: TGTGCCAGCAGCTTCCGAAGACTAGCGGGAGCCGCTAACAATGAGCAGTTCTTC
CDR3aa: CASSFRRLAGAANNEQFF

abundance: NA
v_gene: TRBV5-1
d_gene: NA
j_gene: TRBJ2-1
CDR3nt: TGCGCCAGCAGCTCTGGACCATACAATGAGCAGTTCTTC
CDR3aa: CASSSGPYNEQFF

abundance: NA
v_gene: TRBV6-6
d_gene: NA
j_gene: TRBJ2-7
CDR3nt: TGTGCCAGCAGGGTGGACAGCTCCTACGAGCAGTACTTC
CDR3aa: CASRVDSSYEQYF

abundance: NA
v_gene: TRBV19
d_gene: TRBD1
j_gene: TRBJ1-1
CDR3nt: TGTGCCAGTAGTAAAGCCCCCGGGACAGCCCTTTCCGAAGCTTTCTTT
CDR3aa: CASSKAPGTALSEAFF

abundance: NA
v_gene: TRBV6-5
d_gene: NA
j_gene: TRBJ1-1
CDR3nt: TGTGCCAGCAGTTACTCGGAGACGGTCAACACTGAAGCTTTCTTT
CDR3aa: CASSYSETVNTEAFF

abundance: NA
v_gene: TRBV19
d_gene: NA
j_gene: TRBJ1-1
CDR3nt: TGTGCCAGTAGTATGAACACTGAAGCTTTCTTT
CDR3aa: CASSMNTEAFF

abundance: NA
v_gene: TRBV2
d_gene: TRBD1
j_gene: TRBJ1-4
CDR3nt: TGTGCCAGCAGTGAGGGACAGGGCTGGGAAAAACTGTTTTTT
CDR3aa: CASSEGQGWEKLFF

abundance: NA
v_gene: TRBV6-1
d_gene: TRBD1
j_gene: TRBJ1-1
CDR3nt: TGTGCCAGCAGTGAAGGACGGGGAAAAGGGGGCATGAGGGACACTGAAGCTTTCTTT
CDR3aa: CASSEGRGKGGMRDTEAFF

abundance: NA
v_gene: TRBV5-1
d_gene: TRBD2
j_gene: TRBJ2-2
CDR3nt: TGCGCCAGCAGCTTGGATCCTAGCGGGAGGGACGGGGAGCTGTTTTTT
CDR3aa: CASSLDPSGRDGELFF

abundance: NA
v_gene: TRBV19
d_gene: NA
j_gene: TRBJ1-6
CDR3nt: TGTGCCAGTACGGCGAGGGGAATAATTTCACCCCTCCACTTT
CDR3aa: CASTARGIISPLHF

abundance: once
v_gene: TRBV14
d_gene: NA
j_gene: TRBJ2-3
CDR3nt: TGTGCCAGCAGCCAAGGGATTAGCCGGCGGGTTAGCACAGATACGCAGTATTTT
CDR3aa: CASSQGISRRVSTDTQYF

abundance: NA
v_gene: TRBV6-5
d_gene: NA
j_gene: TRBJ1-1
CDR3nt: TGTGCTAGTGTCCTTCGGCTCAACACTGAAGCTTTCTTT
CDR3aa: CASVLRLNTEAFF

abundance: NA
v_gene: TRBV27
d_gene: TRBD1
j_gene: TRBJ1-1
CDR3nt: TGTGCCAGCAGTCCCAGGACAGGGATGAACACTGAAGCTTTCTTT
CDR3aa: CASSPRTGMNTEAFF

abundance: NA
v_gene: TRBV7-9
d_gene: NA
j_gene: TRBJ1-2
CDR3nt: TGTGCCAGCAGCCTACAGGGTACCCATGGCTACACCTTC
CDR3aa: CASSLQGTHGYTF

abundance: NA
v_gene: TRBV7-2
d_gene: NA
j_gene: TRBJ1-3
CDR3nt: TGTGCCAGCAGCCCTGGGGGGGACACCATATATTTT
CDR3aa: CASSPGGDTIYF

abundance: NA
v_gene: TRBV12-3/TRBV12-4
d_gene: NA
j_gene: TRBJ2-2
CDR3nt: TGTGCCAGCAGCCGTGCCCGGGAGCTGTTTTTT
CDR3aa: CASSRARELFF

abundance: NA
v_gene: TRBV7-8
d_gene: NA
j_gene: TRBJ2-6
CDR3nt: TGTGCCAGCAGCCGTCTGGGGCAGGCGAGCTCTGGGGCCAACGTCCTGACTTTC
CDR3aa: CASSRLGQASSGANVLTF

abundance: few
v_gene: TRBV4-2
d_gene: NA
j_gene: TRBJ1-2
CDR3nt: TGTGCCAGCAACCCCCGCTCGGGGGGGGCAGTTTATGGCTACACCTTC
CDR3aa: CASNPRSGGAVYGYTF

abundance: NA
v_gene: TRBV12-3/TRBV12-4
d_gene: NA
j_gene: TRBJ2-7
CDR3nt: TGTGCCAGCAGTTTCAGGGTCGAGCAGTACTTC
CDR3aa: CASSFRVEQYF

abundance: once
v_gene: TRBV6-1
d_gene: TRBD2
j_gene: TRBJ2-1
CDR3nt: TGTGCCAGCAGTCAAGCTAGCGGGACCCTCTCCTACAATGAGCAGTTCTTC
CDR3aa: CASSQASGTLSYNEQFF

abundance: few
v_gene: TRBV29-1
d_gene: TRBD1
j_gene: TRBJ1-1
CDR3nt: TGCAGCGTTCGGTCTCGTAGACAGGGCGGGATGAACACTGAAGCTTTCTTT
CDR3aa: CSVRSRRQGGMNTEAFF

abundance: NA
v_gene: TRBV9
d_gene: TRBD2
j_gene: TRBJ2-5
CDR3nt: TGTGCCAGCAGCGCTAGCGGGAACCAAGAGACCCAGTACTTC
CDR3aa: CASSASGNQETQYF

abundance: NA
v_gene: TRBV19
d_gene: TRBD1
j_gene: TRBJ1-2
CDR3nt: TGTGCCAGTAGTACCCGGGACAGGGCCCGCTATGGCTACACCTTC
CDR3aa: CASSTRDRARYGYTF

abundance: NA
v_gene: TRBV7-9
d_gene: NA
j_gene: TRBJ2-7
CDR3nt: TGTGCCAGCAGCTTAGCGCCAGGGAGTTGGTACGAGCAGTACTTC
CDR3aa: CASSLAPGSWYEQYF

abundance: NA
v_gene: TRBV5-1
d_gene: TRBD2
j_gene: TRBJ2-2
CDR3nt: TGCGCCAGCAGCCGACTAGCGGGAGCGAACACCGGGGAGCTGTTTTTT
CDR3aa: CASSRLAGANTGELFF

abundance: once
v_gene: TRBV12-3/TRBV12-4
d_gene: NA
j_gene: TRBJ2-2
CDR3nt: TGTGCCAGCAGAGCACAAAACACCGGGGAGCTGTTTTTT
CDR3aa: CASRAQNTGELFF

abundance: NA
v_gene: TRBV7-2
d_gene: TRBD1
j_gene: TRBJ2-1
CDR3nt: TGTGCCAGCAGCTCCTACAGGGGCTACAATGAGCAGTTCTTC
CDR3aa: CASSSYRGYNEQFF

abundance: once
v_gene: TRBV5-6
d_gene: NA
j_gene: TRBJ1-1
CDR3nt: TGTGCCAGCAGCTTGCAGTCCCCGATGAACACTGAAGCTTTCTTT
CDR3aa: CASSLQSPMNTEAFF

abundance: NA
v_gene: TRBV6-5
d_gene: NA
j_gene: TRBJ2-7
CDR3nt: TGTGCCAGCAGTTACTCCATGGTAGCTCCCAGCGAGCAGTACTTC
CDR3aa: CASSYSMVAPSEQYF

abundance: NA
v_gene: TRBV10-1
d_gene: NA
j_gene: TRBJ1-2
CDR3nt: TGCGCCAGCAGTGGGTCACAGGGCTATGGCTACACCTTC
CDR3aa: CASSGSQGYGYTF

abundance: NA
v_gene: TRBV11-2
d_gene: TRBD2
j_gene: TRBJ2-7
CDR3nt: TGTGCCAGCAGCGACCCCGGACTAGCGAGCTCCTACGAGCAGTACTTC
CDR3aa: CASSDPGLASSYEQYF

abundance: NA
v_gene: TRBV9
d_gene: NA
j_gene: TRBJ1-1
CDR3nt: TGTGCCAGCAGCGTAGGTGTTGGAGGACAACCCAAAGCTTTCTTT
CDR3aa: CASSVGVGGQPKAFF

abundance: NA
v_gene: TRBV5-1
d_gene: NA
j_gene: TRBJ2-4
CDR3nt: TGCGCCAGCAGCTTATATCAGGGGGCCAAAAACATTCAGTACTTC
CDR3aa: CASSLYQGAKNIQYF

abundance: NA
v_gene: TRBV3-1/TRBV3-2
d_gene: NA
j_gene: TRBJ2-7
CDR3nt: TGTGCCAGCAGCCCCGGTCGACCCCCCTACGAGCAGTACTTC
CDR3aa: CASSPGRPPYEQYF

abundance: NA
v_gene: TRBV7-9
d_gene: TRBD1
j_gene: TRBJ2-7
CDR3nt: TGTGCCAGCAGCACAACCCGGACAGGGTATGGCGAGCAGTACTTC
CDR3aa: CASSTTRTGYGEQYF

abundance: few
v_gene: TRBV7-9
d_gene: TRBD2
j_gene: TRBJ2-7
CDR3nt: TGTGCCAGCAGCCGTAGCGGGAGAGGGTACGAGCAGTACTTC
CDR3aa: CASSRSGRGYEQYF

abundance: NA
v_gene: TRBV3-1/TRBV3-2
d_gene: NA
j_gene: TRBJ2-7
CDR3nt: TGTGCCAGCAGCCGCCGGTACGAGCAGTACTTC
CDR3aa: CASSRRYEQYF

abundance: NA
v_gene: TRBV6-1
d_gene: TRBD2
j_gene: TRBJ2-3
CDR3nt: TGTGCCAGCAGTGGCTCCCTCCAGGGCACGGGGGGAGATACGCAGTATTTT
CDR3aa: CASSGSLQGTGGDTQYF

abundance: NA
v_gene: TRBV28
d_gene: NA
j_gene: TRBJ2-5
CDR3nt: TGTGCCAGCAGTTTCCGATCTAGGAGGGCAGAGACCCAGTACTTC
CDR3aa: CASSFRSRRAETQYF

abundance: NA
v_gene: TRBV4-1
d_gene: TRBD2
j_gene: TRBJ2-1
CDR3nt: TGCGCCAGCAGCCAAGGGAGGGTTGCGGGAGGGTCTGGGAATGAGCAGTTCTTC
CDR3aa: CASSQGRVAGGSGNEQFF

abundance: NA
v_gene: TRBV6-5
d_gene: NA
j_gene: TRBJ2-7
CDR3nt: TGTGCCAGCACTCCATGGGGGAGCTCCTACGAGCAGTACTTC
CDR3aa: CASTPWGSSYEQYF